This TCR beta chain was sequenced in a study of cytomegalovirus exposure and HLA in healthy donors. Healthy people donating bone marrow made up the donors. CDR1 is SEHNR, CDR2 FQNEAQ, per germline (reference sequence). Trimming removed 5 bases from V and 12 bases from J; junction bases left unmatched: 10. The CDR3 runs 13 residues. Comment on this clone: Its matching antigen is unknown.

Study-wide points: Sequencing likely caused a cluster of highly shared sequence variants.

PCR amplification relied on 60 Vbeta primers (plus 13 Jbeta primers). TCRdb keeps only in-frame clones here, not all; method: immunoSEQ multiplex PCR. Altogether 100,000 to 150,000 clones are present, 80% being singletons, with the ten largest covering 4%. Sequencing was done on a sample of PBMCs. The rearrangement joins TRBV7-9 to TRBJ1-2; TRBD1 matches 9 bases. The receptor comes from a woman between 40 and 55 years old in good health and CMV-seronegative. Here the CDR3 reads CASSPIRGDRDTF. The CDR3 nucleotides read TGTGCCAGCAGCCCGATTAGGGGGGACAGGGACACCTTC. Drawing the rest from reference TRBV7-9 and TRBJ1-2, the complete variable domain is DTGVSQNPRHKITKRGQNVTFRCDPISEHNRLYWYRQTLGQGPEFLTYFQNEAQLEKSRLLSDRFSAERPKGSFSTLEIQRTEQGDSAMYLCASSPIRGDRDTFGSGTRLTVV.